The 26 T cell receptor beta chains below all came from one sample that was sequenced in a study of blood T cell repertoires in COVID-19. Generated by immunoSEQ multiplex PCR, the TCRdb table keeps only in-frame clones and is missing some. The top ten hold roughly two fifths of the sample, which has 120,000 to 150,000 clones, 80% to 85% seen once. The sequencing input was peripheral blood. These receptors all stem from a human donor in a cohort sampled during active COVID-19.

This chain links TRBV28 with TRBJ1-2; tentatively, D is TRBD1 (6 bases). Germline CDR1 reads MDHEN; CDR2 reads SYDVKM. V dropped 5 bases and J dropped 5 bases, with 12 bases sitting between them. This CDR3 is 13 amino acids long. The CDR3 bases are TGTGCCAGCAGTCTTCAGGGGTCATATGGCTACACCTTC. Translation gives CASSLQGSYGYTF.

The chain is built from TRBV5-6 and TRBJ1-1; TRBD1 agrees at 9 bases. The CDR3 is 14 amino acids. Per germline, CDR1 SGHDT and CDR2 YYEEEE. V was clipped by 3 bases and J by 6 bases; unmatched bases: 6. The CDR3 loop reads CASSSQGARAEAFF. CDR3 coding DNA: TGTGCCAGCAGCTCACAGGGGGCAAGGGCTGAAGCTTTCTTT.

The genes are TRBV6-9 and TRBJ1-1, with 9 bases that match TRBD1. J gave up 3 bases and V 3 bases, and 2 bases lay outside the gene matches. This CDR3 spans 14 amino acids. Germline V gene sequence: CDR1 MNHGY, CDR2 SVAAGI. The CDR3: CASSYDRGDTEAFF. In DNA, the CDR3 is TGTGCCAGCAGTTACGACAGGGGGGACACTGAAGCTTTCTTT.

This rearrangement joins TRBV6-4 to TRBJ1-5; perhaps TRBD1 as D (6 bases). The CDR3 consists of 15 residues. CDR1 and CDR2 from the germline V gene are MRHNA and SNTAGT. The V gene lost 3 bases and the J gene lost 2 bases, with 11 bases spanning the gap. The chain's CDR3 is CASSEVSGGNQPQHF. In nucleotides, the CDR3 is TGTGCCAGCAGTGAAGTTTCAGGGGGCAATCAGCCCCAGCATTTT.

The chain combines TRBV18 with TRBJ1-2; maybe TRBD1 (5 bases). Trimming removed 2 bases from V and 8 bases from J, with 12 bases in between. The CDR3 has 13 amino acids. Germline loops: CDR1 KGHSH, CDR2 LQKENI. DNA of the CDR3: TGTGCCAGCTCACCAAAGGCGGGGGAGGGCTACACCTTC. Protein product: CASSPKAGEGYTF.

The V gene is TRBV29-1, the J gene TRBJ2-7, with no clear D. CDR1 is SQVTM and CDR2 is ANQGSEA in the germline V gene. This CDR3 comprises 11 residues. V shed 5 bases and J shed 5 bases, with 10 bases lying between them. The chain's CDR3 is CSVYNPDEQYF. The CDR3 region has the DNA TGCAGCGTTTACAACCCCGACGAGCAGTACTTC.

The gene calls are TRBV6-2 or TRBV6-3 and TRBJ2-7, with D perhaps TRBD2 (5 bases). Trimming left V 2 bases short and J 4 bases short, with 9 bases between. Germline V lookup: CDR1 MNHEY, CDR2 SVGEGT. This CDR3 is 13 amino acids long. The CDR3 nucleotides read TGTGCCAGCAGTTACGGCGGGTATTACGAGCAGTACTTC. This gives the protein CASSYGGYYEQYF.

J is TRBJ2-1 and V is TRBV29-1; D possibly corresponds to TRBD2 (7 bases). Between the trimmed V and J ends, which lost 6 bases and 1 base, there was a span of 16 bases. CDR3 length: 15 amino acids. CDR1 and CDR2 from the germline V gene are SQVTM and ANQGSEA. This CDR3 reads CSVTKGGLSYNEQFF. The CDR3 region has the DNA TGCAGCGTCACTAAGGGGGGGTTATCCTACAATGAGCAGTTCTTC.

In its sample, this clone was seen once. This chain uses TRBV30 with TRBJ1-2; no firm D call. V was cut by 8 bases and J by 0 bases, with 10 bases left in between. The CDR3 spans 12 residues. Per germline, CDR1 GTSNPN and CDR2 SVGIG (reference sequence). CDR3 loop: CARWHPNYGYTF. CDR3 nucleotide sequence: TGTGCCCGCTGGCACCCTAACTATGGCTACACCTTC.

The rearrangement uses TRBV11-1 and TRBJ2-7; possible D gene TRBD1, 6 bases. V lost 3 bases and J 3 bases, leaving 9 bases between the germline ends. Germline V lookup: CDR1 SGHAT, CDR2 FQDESV (reference sequence). The CDR3 has 13 amino acids. The CDR3 DNA sequence: TGTGCCAGCAGCTTGGACAGAAACTACGAGCAGTACTTC. Translated, it gives CASSLDRNYEQYF.

This clone was observed a handful of times. The rearrangement links TRBV6-5 to TRBJ1-1; perhaps TRBD1 as D (6 bases). Germline CDR1 and CDR2: MNHEY and SVGAGI. Trimming removed 0 bases from V and 0 bases from J, with 11 bases in between. CDR3 length equals 16 residues. Written as DNA, the CDR3 is TGTGCCAGCAGTTACTCGAGCAGGGGAATGAACACTGAAGCTTTCTTT. It is translated as CASSYSSRGMNTEAFF.

The V call is TRBV28, the J call TRBJ1-5; D not certain. The CDR3 spans 15 residues. V gave up 2 bases and J gave up 5 bases, with 13 bases separating them. The germline CDR1 and CDR2 sequences are MDHEN and SYDVKM. DNA for the CDR3: TGTGCCAGCAGTTTAAGTGGGAGGTTAGATCAGCCCCAGCATTTT. Translation gives CASSLSGRLDQPQHF.

This chain joins TRBV5-4 and TRBJ2-5; 9 nucleotides align to TRBD1. V lost 5 bases, J lost 5 bases, and 7 bases stayed unmatched. The CDR3 is 14 amino acids. The germline V gene encodes CDR1 SGHNT and CDR2 YYREEE (reference sequence). The CDR3 nucleotides are TGTGCCAGCAGGTTACAGGGGGCGGGGGAGACCCAGTACTTC. This sequence encodes CASRLQGAGETQYF.

The chain has TRBV3-1 (or the pseudogene TRBV3-2) and TRBJ2-7, with a tentative D call TRBD2 (6 bases). This CDR3 has 14 residues. V was cut by 1 base and J by 2 bases, with 9 bases left in between. Looked up from germline, CDR1 is LGHDT and CDR2 is YNNKEL (reference sequence). CDR3 sequence (DNA): TGTGCCAGCAGCCAAGCCGGCGGGACCTACGAGCAGTACTTC. As protein: CASSQAGGTYEQYF.

The genes are TRBV15 and TRBJ2-5, with 10 positions matching TRBD2. With 5 bases clipped from V and 5 bases from J, the junction kept 8 bases outside the gene matches. The CDR3 has 15 residues. Germline V lookup: CDR1 LNHNV, CDR2 YYDKDF (reference sequence). CDR3 residues: CATSPLAGVAETQYF. The CDR3 nucleotides are TGTGCCACCAGCCCTCTAGCGGGGGTTGCTGAGACCCAGTACTTC.

This rearrangement joins TRBV11-3 to TRBJ1-4, with 9 nucleotides matching TRBD1. Germline V gene data show CDR1 as SGHNT and CDR2 as YENEEA. V lost 5 bases to trimming and J lost 7 bases; unmatched junction nucleotides: 11. This CDR3 region has 16 residues. The CDR3 protein is CASSQGQGPLSEKLFF. CDR3 coding DNA: TGTGCCAGCAGCCAAGGACAGGGGCCTCTCAGTGAAAAACTGTTTTTT. Variable domain in full (rest from reference TRBV11-3 and TRBJ1-4): EAGVVQSPRYKIIEKKQPVAFWCNPISGHNTLYWYLQNLGQGPELLIRYENEEAVDDSQLPKDRFSAERLKGVDSTLKIQPAELGDSAVYLCASSQGQGPLSEKLFFGSGTQLSVL.

The gene calls are TRBV28 and TRBJ2-2; D is possibly TRBD1 (5 bases). The V gene lost 6 bases and the J gene lost 3 bases, with 14 bases spanning the gap. Germline values: CDR1 MDHEN, CDR2 SYDVKM. The CDR3 is 15 amino acids. CDR3: CASRQDSFYTGELFF. The CDR3 nucleotides read TGTGCCAGCAGACAAGACAGCTTCTACACCGGGGAGCTGTTTTTT.

Points on this clone: Germline and junction disagree at one end, which may indicate a read error. This chain connects TRBV7-7 to TRBJ1-4; 12 bases are shared with TRBD1. CDR3 length: 16 amino acids. Germline V gene lookup returns CDR1 SSHAT and CDR2 FNYEAQ (reference sequence). This CDR3 reads CASSTGTGGASEKLFF. The CDR3 nucleotides are TGTGCTAGCAGTACCGGGACAGGGGGCGCCTCGGAAAAACTGTTTTTT.

V and J are TRBV9 and TRBJ1-5; weak D call: TRBD1 (5 bases). The V end was cut by 0 bases, the J end by 4 bases, with 8 bases between. This CDR3 has 14 amino acids. From germline, CDR1 is SGDLS and CDR2 YYNGEE. Here the CDR3 reads CASSVGSGNQPQHF. The DNA of the CDR3 is TGTGCCAGCAGCGTAGGGTCAGGGAATCAGCCCCAGCATTTT.

The chain is built from TRBV5-4 and TRBJ1-2, with 11 bases identical to TRBD1. V lost 3 bases, J lost 6 bases, and 7 bases stayed unmatched. Germline loops: CDR1 SGHNT, CDR2 YYREEE (reference sequence). The CDR3 consists of 15 residues. The CDR3 DNA follows: TGTGCCAGCAGCTCCCCCCGGACAGGGGGCGATGGCTACACCTTC. Residues: CASSSPRTGGDGYTF.

The V and J genes are TRBV5-8 and TRBJ1-2; TRBD1 is a possible D gene (5 bases). The germline V gene encodes CDR1 SGHTS and CDR2 YDEGEE. This CDR3 comprises 15 residues. Deletions cut 4 bases from V and 7 bases from J, with 20 bases between. CDR3 sequence reads: CASSVGATGSGGYTF. The CDR3 DNA is TGTGCCAGCAGCGTTGGGGCCACAGGTTCTGGTGGCTACACCTTC.

Regarding this clone: Other DNA sequences from this sample encode an identical CDR3 as well. V is TRBV6-2 or TRBV6-3 and J is TRBJ1-2, with 8 bases identical to TRBD1. Per the germline V gene, CDR1 is MNHEY and CDR2 is SVGEGT. This CDR3 has 13 amino acids. The ends lost 5 bases at V and 3 bases at J; junction bases unmatched: 2. CDR3 loop: CASSPTGDYGYTF. The CDR3 nucleotides read TGTGCCAGCAGTCCGACAGGGGACTATGGCTACACCTTC.

This chain uses TRBV7-9 with TRBJ2-7; TRBD1 aligns across 10 bases. Germline V gene lookup returns CDR1 SEHNR and CDR2 FQNEAQ (reference sequence). After removal of 5 bases from V and 4 bases from J, the junction contained 5 bases not matched to a gene. This CDR3 is 14 amino acids long. The DNA of the CDR3 is TGTGCCAGCAGCCTTGGACAGGGGGGGTACGAGCAGTACTTC. It yields the protein CASSLGQGGYEQYF.

The genes are TRBV7-2 and TRBJ2-1; 11 positions match TRBD2. The V gene end was trimmed by 5 bases and the J gene end by 4 bases; junction bases not matched to a gene: 7. This CDR3 comprises 16 residues. From germline, CDR1 is SGHTA and CDR2 FQGNSA. This CDR3 reads CASSPPGTSGYNEQFF. Written as DNA, the CDR3 is TGTGCCAGCAGCCCCCCCGGGACTAGCGGTTACAATGAGCAGTTCTTC.

The chain is built from TRBV24-1 and TRBJ1-5; 10 bases match TRBD1. This CDR3 contains 15 residues. Losses at the gene ends were 6 bases for V and 10 bases for J; bases not matched to a gene: 11. Looked up from germline, CDR1 is KGHDR and CDR2 is SFDVKD. The CDR3 DNA is TGTGCCACCAGTCCGGGACAGGGGCTATTTGAACCCCAGCATTTT. Protein sequence: CATSPGQGLFEPQHF.

The chain combines TRBV20-1 with TRBJ1-1, with D unresolved. Deletions cut 5 bases from V and 4 bases from J, with 8 bases between. CDR1 is DFQATT and CDR2 is SNEGSKA in the germline V gene (reference sequence). This CDR3 comprises 11 residues. DNA of the CDR3: TGCAGTGCTGAGCGGGGCACTGAAGCTTTCTTT. Translation gives CSAERGTEAFF.